Below, 8 T cell receptor beta chains from the same sample are listed, as sequenced in a study of T cells expressing NK-cell markers. Using the 5' RACE reads, TCRdb records one entry per CDR3 protein without DNA. Seen in this sample are about 260,000 distinct CDR3 sequences; the ten most common clones hold more than 3.5%. Sequenced sample: blood T cells: a sorted CD56 or NKG2C T cell subset, CD4+ or CD8+ T cells, or bulk PBMC T cells (not recorded which). The receptors here all came from a woman between 18 and 75 years old in good health.

The J gene is TRBJ2-4, the V gene TRBV7-6; TCRdb proposes TRBD1, but this gene call is untestable without DNA. The CDR3 covers 16 residues. In germline, CDR1 is SGHVS, CDR2 FNYEAQ. CDR3 region: CASSPAPGRAKNIQYF.

The rearrangement links TRBV5-6 to TRBJ1-2. Germline lookup yields CDR1 SGHDT and CDR2 YYEEEE. The CDR3 loop spans 13 amino acids. The CDR3 is CASSLGSSYGYTF.

V usage is TRBV12-3 or TRBV12-4 and J usage is TRBJ2-5. CDR3 length: 12 residues. This chain's CDR3 is CASSSKAETQYF.

The CDR3 spells CSAAPRGNTEAFF. The rearrangement uses TRBV20-1 and TRBJ1-1; the D gene TCRdb calls, TRBD1, cannot be checked with no DNA. CDR3 size: 13 residues. Germline V gene lookup returns CDR1 DFQATT and CDR2 SNEGSKA (reference sequence).

V gene TRBV20-1 combines with J gene TRBJ2-3; TCRdb proposes TRBD1, but this gene call is untestable without DNA. The germline V gene encodes CDR1 DFQATT and CDR2 SNEGSKA (reference sequence). The CDR3 loop spans 15 amino acids. The CDR3 protein is CSARAPTGLTDTQYF.

The rearrangement uses TRBV6-2 or TRBV6-3 and TRBJ1-2; with no DNA, the TCRdb D assignment of TRBD1 cannot be verified. From germline, CDR1 is MNHEY and CDR2 SVGEGT. The CDR3 length is 14 residues. The CDR3 region is CASSSARQSYGYTF.

The J gene is TRBJ1-6, the V gene TRBV6-1; the D call from TCRdb, TRBD1, cannot be confirmed without DNA. This CDR3 is 17 amino acids long. Per germline, CDR1 MNHNS and CDR2 SASEGT. The CDR3 spells CASRDPGQGSYNSPLHF.

The genes are TRBV14 and TRBJ2-1. This CDR3 has 16 amino acids. The V gene's germline CDR1 is SGHDN and CDR2 FVKESK. This CDR3 is CASSQWAGNSYNEQFF. Full variable domain (outside the CDR3, taken from reference TRBV14 and TRBJ2-1): EAGVTQFPSHSVIEKGQTVTLRCDPISGHDNLYWYRRVMGKEIKFLLHFVKESKQDESGMPNNRFLAERTGGTYSTLKVQPAELEDSGVYFCASSQWAGNSYNEQFFGPGTRLTVL.